One and the same sample provided the 9 T cell receptor beta chains below, sequenced in a study of cytomegalovirus exposure and HLA in healthy donors. The PCR made use of 60 Vbeta and 13 Jbeta primers. Using immunoSEQ multiplex PCR, the repertoire was profiled, and TCRdb retains in-frame clones only, with some absent. The repertoire holds 90,000 to 150,000 clones, with 65% to 85% as singletons. Sequenced sample: PBMCs. The receptors here all came from a man in his fifties in good health and CMV-seropositive.

This clone was recorded a few times. The V gene is TRBV5-5, the J gene TRBJ2-7; 7 positions match TRBD2. CDR1 and CDR2 (germline): SGHKS, YYEKEE (reference sequence). The CDR3 is 15 amino acids. Trimming cost V 0 bases and J 3 bases; bases outside gene matches: 6. CDR3 loop: CASSLDLGGGYEQYF. CDR3 nucleotides: TGTGCCAGCAGCTTGGACCTTGGGGGGGGCTACGAGCAGTACTTC.

The chain employs TRBV6-5 and TRBJ1-2; unclear D gene. This CDR3 spans 12 amino acids. V was shortened by 5 bases and J by 2 bases, with 6 bases between the two germline ends. Germline V CDR1 and CDR2: MNHEY, SVGAGI. The CDR3 bases are TGTGCCAGCAGTCCGGGGAACTATGGCTACACCTTC. Translated: CASSPGNYGYTF.

The chain is built from TRBV4-1 and TRBJ2-3; D gene ambiguous. CDR3 length: 17 amino acids. The ends were cut back, 0 bases at V and 2 bases at J, with 15 bases in the middle. CDR1 and CDR2 from the germline V gene are MGHRA and YSYEKL. CDR3 sequence reads: CASSQDSEAVFTDTQYF. In DNA, the CDR3 is TGCGCCAGCAGCCAAGATAGTGAGGCCGTATTCACAGATACGCAGTATTTT.

This chain links TRBV28 with TRBJ1-6; D might be TRBD1 (6 bases). Germline assignment: CDR1 MDHEN and CDR2 SYDVKM. This CDR3 has 16 residues. V shed 3 bases and J shed 7 bases, with 16 bases lying between them. The DNA for the CDR3 is TGTGCCAGCAGTTTGACGAGCGCAGGGGTGAATTCACCCCTCCACTTT. The encoded protein is CASSLTSAGVNSPLHF.

This clone came up a few times. The chain recombines TRBV6-5 with TRBJ1-5; the match to TRBD1 covers 8 bases. V was clipped by 6 bases and J by 5 bases; unmatched bases: 3. The CDR3 totals 13 residues. Germline V gene data show CDR1 as MNHEY and CDR2 as SVGAGI. DNA of the CDR3: TGTGCCAGCAGGCCGGACAGGGATCAGCCCCAGCATTTT. Its translation: CASRPDRDQPQHF.

The gene calls are TRBV7-2 and TRBJ2-7; TRBD2 matches 7 bases. This CDR3 spans 15 amino acids. Germline values: CDR1 SGHTA, CDR2 FQGNSA. V trimming: 3 bases; J trimming: 2 bases; junction bases outside the gene matches: 7. The CDR3 sequence is CASSFKAGATYEQYF. The CDR3 DNA follows: TGTGCCAGCAGCTTCAAGGCGGGAGCCACCTACGAGCAGTACTTC.

This clone was detected once. This sequence joins TRBV5-4 and TRBJ1-2; 9 bases agree with TRBD1. Germline V gene sequence: CDR1 SGHNT, CDR2 YYREEE (reference sequence). Germline trimming cut 4 bases from V and 6 bases from J; bases unmatched to any gene: 7. This CDR3 has 14 amino acids. CDR3 region: CASSPPQGAHGYTF. The CDR3 bases are TGTGCCAGCAGCCCTCCACAGGGGGCACATGGCTACACCTTC.

The chain has TRBV5-1 and TRBJ2-1; 9 positions agree with TRBD2. CDR1 SGHRS and CDR2 YFSETQ come from the germline V gene. The J segment lost 7 bases and the V segment lost 2 bases, leaving 4 bases of the junction unmatched. CDR3 length: 14 amino acids. The CDR3: CASSLLLAGNEQFF. The CDR3 bases are TGCGCCAGCAGCTTATTACTAGCGGGTAATGAGCAGTTCTTC.

V is TRBV4-2 and J is TRBJ1-2, with TRBD1 matching 7 bases. The germline CDR1 and CDR2 sequences are LGHNA and YNFKEQ. This CDR3 is 14 amino acids long. V trimming: 5 bases; J trimming: 4 bases; junction bases outside the gene matches: 7. The CDR3 nucleotides read TGTGCCAGCAGCATAGGACAGGAAGGCTATGGCTACACCTTC. Its translation: CASSIGQEGYGYTF.